What follows are 28 T cell receptor beta chains derived from one specimen sequenced in a study of OX40 agonist ivuxolimab in advanced cancers. The repertoire was sequenced with immunoSEQ multiplex PCR; TCRdb's copy has only in-frame clones and lacks some. The sample lists some 99,000 clones; approximately 93% were seen once. This sample comprised CD4+ or CD8+ T cells sorted from blood, obtained in a trial of the OX40 agonist ivuxolimab. These receptors all come from an adult with an advanced solid tumor such as melanoma, head and neck, liver or kidney cancer.

The chain has TRBV4-1 and TRBJ2-7; tentative D call: TRBD1 (5 bases). The CDR3 consists of 17 residues. The ends were cut back, 0 bases at V and 1 base at J, with 16 bases in the middle. Germline V gene data show CDR1 as MGHRA and CDR2 as YSYEKL. The CDR3 region is CASSQEYSRALSYEQYF. For the CDR3, the DNA is TGCGCCAGCAGCCAAGAATATAGCAGGGCCCTATCCTACGAGCAGTACTTC.

The sample holds a few counts of this clone. The chain carries TRBV6-5 and TRBJ1-2; tentatively, D is TRBD1 (6 bases). The CDR3 has 13 residues. The V and J ends lost 2 bases and 6 bases respectively, with 10 bases between them. Germline V gene data show CDR1 as MNHEY and CDR2 as SVGAGI. CDR3 bases: TGTGCCAGCAGTTACGTAGCAGGGGATGGCTACACCTTC. Translation: CASSYVAGDGYTF.

The chain couples TRBV11-2 to TRBJ2-5, with 7 bases fitting TRBD1. Germline trimming cut 2 bases from V and 4 bases from J; bases unmatched to any gene: 4. Germline CDR1 and CDR2: SGHAT and FQNNGV. The CDR3 runs to 14 residues. The CDR3 reads CASSLIGGRETQYF. Written as DNA, the CDR3 is TGTGCCAGCAGCTTAATAGGGGGCAGAGAGACCCAGTACTTC.

The rearrangement links TRBV5-4 to TRBJ1-2, with no clear D. Germline values: CDR1 SGHNT, CDR2 YYREEE (reference sequence). V was pared by 0 bases and J by 2 bases, with 5 bases between. The CDR3 contains 13 residues. CDR3 nucleotide sequence: TGTGCCAGCAGCTTGGACACGAACTATGGCTACACCTTC. Protein sequence: CASSLDTNYGYTF.

V gene TRBV30 combines with J gene TRBJ1-1; D unresolved. Deletions cut 0 bases from V and 0 bases from J, with 5 bases between. The CDR3 has 13 amino acids. Germline V lookup: CDR1 GTSNPN, CDR2 SVGIG (reference sequence). The DNA of the CDR3 is TGTGCCTGGAGTGTAGCCCTGAACACTGAAGCTTTCTTT. Amino acid sequence: CAWSVALNTEAFF.

Points on this clone: This sample also contains other DNA sequences that code for the same CDR3. The rearrangement links TRBV7-2 to TRBJ2-2; 7 nucleotides align to TRBD1. The CDR3 loop spans 14 amino acids. V was clipped by 5 bases and J by 3 bases; unmatched bases: 3. Germline CDR1 and CDR2: SGHTA and FQGNSA. The CDR3 sequence: CASSPGQYTGELFF. The CDR3 region has the DNA TGTGCCAGCAGCCCGGGACAGTACACCGGGGAGCTGTTTTTT.

The chain couples TRBV4-1 to TRBJ1-5, with D perhaps TRBD1 (5 bases). Trimming removed 1 base at V and 2 bases at J, with 12 bases between. This CDR3 comprises 16 residues. Per germline, CDR1 MGHRA and CDR2 YSYEKL. CDR3 bases: TGCGCCAGCAGCCAAGTTATGGGGCGAGGCAATCAGCCCCAGCATTTT. This encodes CASSQVMGRGNQPQHF.

The chain is built from TRBV10-3 and TRBJ2-7, with 11 bases that match TRBD2. The CDR3 is 15 amino acids. Trimming cost V 6 bases and J 4 bases; bases outside gene matches: 8. From germline, CDR1 is ENHRY and CDR2 SYGVKD. The CDR3, as DNA: TGTGCCATCAGACCCACTAGCGGGAGTAAGTACGAGCAGTACTTC. This gives the protein CAIRPTSGSKYEQYF.

The V call is TRBV19, the J call TRBJ2-3; either TRBD1 or TRBD2 may fit D (7 bases each). V was trimmed by 5 bases and J by 3 bases, leaving 15 bases between them. Germline V gene lookup returns CDR1 LNHDA and CDR2 SQIVND (reference sequence). CDR3 length: 15 amino acids. The CDR3 region has the DNA TGTGCCAGTAGTTTACAGGGGAGGGGAACAGATACGCAGTATTTT. Amino acid sequence: CASSLQGRGTDTQYF.

The chain is built from TRBV28 and TRBJ1-5, with no clear D. The CDR3 has 11 residues. Germline lookup yields CDR1 MDHEN and CDR2 SYDVKM. The V gene lost 6 bases and the J gene lost 2 bases, with 2 bases spanning the gap. The CDR3 sequence is CASSRNQPQHF. The CDR3 nucleotides are TGTGCCAGCAGCCGCAATCAGCCCCAGCATTTT.

This clone showed up just a few times. This chain links TRBV19 with TRBJ1-2; the D is unclear. The germline V and J ends were trimmed by 5 bases and 4 bases, with 5 bases remaining between them. The germline V gene encodes CDR1 LNHDA and CDR2 SQIVND (reference sequence). The CDR3 consists of 11 residues. CDR3 sequence reads: CASSPRYGYTF. The DNA for the CDR3 is TGTGCCAGTAGTCCCCGCTATGGCTACACCTTC.

The chain joins TRBV11-2 to TRBJ1-3; 8 bases map to TRBD1. V gave up 5 bases and J gave up 3 bases; unmatched junction bases: 3. Germline V gene sequence: CDR1 SGHAT, CDR2 FQNNGV. The CDR3 is 14 residues long. CDR3 in amino acids: CASSQTGGGNTIYF. DNA of the CDR3: TGTGCCAGCAGCCAAACAGGGGGTGGAAACACCATATATTTT.

The chain links TRBV6-5 to TRBJ2-1, with D perhaps matching TRBD1 (6 bases). Germline V CDR1 and CDR2: MNHEY, SVGAGI. Deletions cut 6 bases from V and 7 bases from J, with 19 bases between. This CDR3 comprises 15 residues. The CDR3 region is CASSPSEGVRNEQFF. CDR3 bases: TGTGCCAGCAGCCCCTCCGAGGGGGTGAGGAATGAGCAGTTCTTC.

This chain links TRBV7-8 with TRBJ2-3; tentatively, D is TRBD1 (6 bases). There are 19 residues in the CDR3. Germline CDR1 and CDR2: SGHVS and FQNEAQ. The V gene lost 5 bases and the J gene lost 0 bases, with 24 bases spanning the gap. Here the CDR3 reads CASSPEGVGPAASTDTQYF. The CDR3 DNA follows: TGTGCCAGCAGCCCCGAGGGGGTCGGACCCGCGGCAAGCACAGATACGCAGTATTTT.

This clone was seen more than once but under ten times. This sequence joins TRBV5-4 and TRBJ2-7, with 7 bases identical to TRBD2. CDR3 size: 14 residues. Germline loops: CDR1 SGHNT, CDR2 YYREEE (reference sequence). Trimming at V came to 2 bases and at J to 6 bases, leaving 8 bases not matched to a gene. CDR3 nucleotides: TGTGCCAGCAGCTTACGCGACAGCGGGGCCGAGCAGTACTTC. Its protein is CASSLRDSGAEQYF.

This clone has only one observation. The genes are TRBV14 and TRBJ2-1, with 8 bases lining up with TRBD2. V lost 2 bases to trimming and J lost 10 bases; unmatched junction nucleotides: 7. CDR1 and CDR2 from the germline V gene are SGHDN and FVKESK. This CDR3 contains 14 residues. The CDR3 DNA sequence: TGTGCCAGCAGCCAACGCGGGACTAGGGGCGAGCAGTTCTTC. It specifies CASSQRGTRGEQFF.

This clone was recorded only once. The chain carries TRBV7-9 and TRBJ1-3; 7 nucleotides align to TRBD1. The junction had 8 bases not matched to a gene; V was cut back by 5 bases and J by 4 bases. The CDR3 totals 15 residues. Germline V gene lookup returns CDR1 SEHNR and CDR2 FQNEAQ (reference sequence). The CDR3 DNA reads as TGTGCCAGCAGCGAAGTCACAGGGGACGGAAACACCATATATTTT. Its translation: CASSEVTGDGNTIYF.

The rearrangement links TRBV18 to TRBJ1-1; D may be TRBD1 (5 bases). V was cut by 0 bases and J by 7 bases, with 9 bases left in between. From germline, CDR1 is KGHSH and CDR2 LQKENI. The CDR3 has 13 residues. This chain's CDR3 is CASSPPQGNEAFF. CDR3 coding DNA: TGTGCCAGCTCACCACCGCAGGGCAATGAAGCTTTCTTT.

The rearrangement joins TRBV6-4 to TRBJ1-2; 7 nucleotides match TRBD1. The CDR3 length is 15 residues. From germline, CDR1 is MRHNA and CDR2 SNTAGT. V shed 2 bases and J 9 bases; nucleotides not matched to a gene: 12. The CDR3 loop reads CASSDRTGFTSRYTF. CDR3 nucleotide sequence: TGTGCCAGCAGTGACCGGACAGGCTTTACATCTCGCTACACCTTC.

This chain connects TRBV25-1 to TRBJ2-7; tentative D call: TRBD1 (5 bases). The CDR3 spans 15 residues. Looked up from germline, CDR1 is MGHDK and CDR2 is SYGVNS. V gave up 3 bases and J gave up 2 bases, with 14 bases separating them. The CDR3: CASSDADSPTYEQYF. The CDR3 DNA is TGTGCCAGCAGTGATGCCGACAGTCCAACCTACGAGCAGTACTTC.

The chain joins TRBV10-1 to TRBJ2-7; 13 bases match TRBD2. The CDR3 length is 15 residues. The V gene end was trimmed by 4 bases and the J gene end by 7 bases; junction bases not matched to a gene: 7. The germline V gene has CDR1 WNHNN and CDR2 SYGVQD (reference sequence). CDR3 bases: TGCGCCAGCAGTGGGGCGCCGGGACTAGCGGGAGAGCAGTACTTC. Translation: CASSGAPGLAGEQYF.

The V gene is TRBV6-5, the J gene TRBJ1-2; the match to TRBD1 covers 7 bases. Trimming took 8 bases from V and 0 from J; bases not matched to a gene: 6. The germline V gene encodes CDR1 MNHEY and CDR2 SVGAGI. This CDR3 contains 14 residues. CDR3 in DNA: TGTGCCAGCGTCCGACAGGGCGCTAACTATGGCTACACCTTC. It is translated as CASVRQGANYGYTF.

The chain joins TRBV29-1 to TRBJ1-2, with D uncertain. CDR1 is SQVTM and CDR2 is ANQGSEA in the germline V gene. The CDR3 has 11 residues. The V end lost 6 bases, the J end lost 4 bases, and 9 bases lay between the germline ends. The CDR3 region has the DNA TGCAGCGTCGTGCCCGGCTATGGCTACACCTTC. It yields the protein CSVVPGYGYTF.

This clone was found once. The chain combines TRBV5-5 with TRBJ1-6; D is perhaps TRBD1 (6 bases). The CDR3 is 17 amino acids. Germline lookup yields CDR1 SGHKS and CDR2 YYEKEE (reference sequence). V gave up 0 bases and J gave up 3 bases, with 13 bases separating them. CDR3 in amino acids: CASSLVTGTHYNSPLHF. In nucleotides, the CDR3 is TGTGCCAGCAGCTTGGTGACAGGTACCCACTATAATTCACCCCTCCACTTT.

The chain is built from TRBV7-3 and TRBJ1-1; the match to TRBD1 covers 7 bases. There are 14 residues in the CDR3. V lost 5 bases, J lost 4 bases, and 7 bases stayed unmatched. The germline V gene has CDR1 SGHTA and CDR2 FQGTGA. The CDR3 nucleotides are TGTGCCAGCAGCATACAGCAGGGGGGCACTGAAGCTTTCTTT. Translated: CASSIQQGGTEAFF.

The sample holds a few counts of this clone. The V gene is TRBV7-9, the J gene TRBJ1-6; maybe TRBD1 (5 bases). V lost 5 bases and J 5 bases, leaving 13 bases between the germline ends. The germline gives CDR1 SEHNR, CDR2 FQNEAQ (reference sequence). The CDR3 is 15 residues long. DNA of the CDR3: TGTGCCAGCAGCCCACACCTGGGGGATAATTCACCCCTCCACTTT. Its protein product is CASSPHLGDNSPLHF.

The CDR3 region is CASRPGPLAGSTDTQYF. CDR3 coding DNA: TGCGCCAGCAGACCCGGGCCACTAGCGGGGAGCACAGATACGCAGTATTTT. The chain carries TRBV5-1 and TRBJ2-3; TRBD2 matches 10 bases. This CDR3 contains 17 residues. Trimming removed 5 bases from V and 0 bases from J; junction bases left unmatched: 9. Germline V lookup: CDR1 SGHRS, CDR2 YFSETQ.

V usage is TRBV29-1 and J usage is TRBJ1-1; tentative D call: TRBD1 (6 bases). Trimming removed 7 bases from V and 3 bases from J, with 15 bases in between. CDR1 and CDR2 from the germline V gene are SQVTM and ANQGSEA. The CDR3 spans 13 residues. The CDR3 DNA reads as TGCAGCGCCAAGGGGGGGATGGACACTGAAGCTTTCTTT. It yields the protein CSAKGGMDTEAFF.